Below are 7 T cell receptor beta chains sequenced from a single sample in a study of CD8+ T cells in alopecia areata. Extracted RNA was reverse transcribed, and the resulting cDNA served as sequencing template. TCRdb's table, derived via immunoSEQ multiplex PCR, lists solely in-frame clones and lacks some. The sample yields 110,000 or so clones, 50% to 75% seen once. Treatment denoted: oral pan-JAK inhibitor, 5-10 mg twice daily. Sequencing used CD8+ T cells sorted from blood, obtained at week 4, from a patient treated with tofacitinib. The receptors were gathered from a human donor with alopecia areata.

This rearrangement joins TRBV29-1 to TRBJ1-4; possible D gene TRBD1, 5 bases. CDR3 length: 13 residues. V lost 7 bases to trimming and J lost 7 bases, with 16 bases between them. The germline CDR1 and CDR2 sequences are SQVTM and ANQGSEA. In DNA, the CDR3 is TGCAGCGCGTCCACAGGTTTGGGTGAAAAACTGTTTTTT. It codes for CSASTGLGEKLFF.

This chain links TRBV6-6 with TRBJ2-7; possible D gene TRBD2, 5 bases. Germline V CDR1 and CDR2: MNHNY, SVGAGI (reference sequence). This CDR3 has 11 residues. Trimming removed 2 bases from V and 7 bases from J, with 6 bases in between. The CDR3 region is CASSYGEEQYF. Written as DNA, the CDR3 is TGTGCCAGCAGTTACGGGGAGGAGCAGTACTTC.

The J gene is TRBJ2-7, the V gene TRBV7-2; D is unclear. Germline CDR1 and CDR2: SGHTA and FQGNSA. The CDR3 spans 15 residues. Trimming pared 3 bases from V and 1 base from J, leaving 13 bases between. The CDR3 is CASSFLQDGSYEQYF. The CDR3 region has the DNA TGTGCCAGCAGCTTTCTCCAGGACGGATCCTACGAGCAGTACTTC.

This rearrangement joins TRBV29-1 to TRBJ2-2, with D possibly TRBD1 on 6 matching bases. Per the germline V gene, CDR1 is SQVTM and CDR2 is ANQGSEA. The length of the CDR3 is 12 residues. V was pared by 7 bases and J by 3 bases, with 9 bases between. CDR3 loop: CSAYRDTGELFF. CDR3 nucleotides: TGCAGCGCCTACAGGGACACCGGGGAGCTGTTTTTT.

CDR3 sequence: CASSLSQGGAAHGYTF. CDR3 DNA sequence: TGTGCCAGCAGTTTATCGCAGGGGGGGGCGGCTCATGGCTACACCTTC. This rearrangement joins TRBV27 to TRBJ1-2; 7 bases match TRBD1. Germline V CDR1 and CDR2: MNHEY, SMNVEV (reference sequence). The CDR3 has 16 residues. V was pared by 0 bases and J by 6 bases, with 10 bases of the junction left unmatched.

Note on this clone: This sample includes further DNA sequences coding for the same CDR3. J is TRBJ2-7 and V is TRBV29-1; D perhaps matches TRBD1 (6 bases). Trimming shortened V by 4 bases and J by 0 bases, and 10 bases separated the two germline ends. Germline CDR1 and CDR2: SQVTM and ANQGSEA. The CDR3 consists of 13 residues. CDR3 DNA sequence: TGCAGCGTTGGTCAGGGGAGCTCCTACGAGCAGTACTTC. It is translated as CSVGQGSSYEQYF.

The chain combines TRBV7-9 with TRBJ2-7, with 7 bases matching TRBD1. J lost 2 bases, V lost 6 bases, and 7 bases had no gene match. The CDR3 covers 14 residues. Germline-derived CDR1 and CDR2 are SEHNR and FQNEAQ (reference sequence). DNA for the CDR3: TGTGCCAGCAGTCCCGGGACAGCTACCTACGAGCAGTACTTC. Its protein is CASSPGTATYEQYF.